This T cell receptor (beta chain) derives from a study of cytomegalovirus exposure and HLA in healthy donors. This clone was seen only a few times. Its antigen remains unidentified. PCR primers comprised 60 Vbeta and 13 Jbeta primers. Clones were read by immunoSEQ multiplex PCR, and TCRdb kept only the in-frame ones, dropping some. Of more than 90,000 clones listed, over 65% are singletons. Study results and limitations: In a later analysis, most CMV-associated TCR beta chains appeared HLA-restricted.

The CDR3 covers 18 residues. Germline values: CDR1 LGHNA, CDR2 YSLEER. V gave up 0 bases and J gave up 3 bases; unmatched junction bases: 11. Those who donated were healthy bone marrow donors. The specimen was PBMCs. The TCR originated in a woman aged 55-69 years in good health and CMV-seronegative. V gene TRBV4-3 combines with J gene TRBJ2-1; 7 bases map to TRBD2. CDR3 loop: CASSQDLRRLAVYNEQFF. For the CDR3, the DNA is TGCGCCAGCAGCCAAGATCTTCGGCGGCTAGCGGTCTACAATGAGCAGTTCTTC.